This T cell receptor (beta chain) emerged from a study of cytomegalovirus exposure and HLA in healthy donors. Donors had nominal health at sampling but likely had unrecorded immune exposures. The germline gives CDR1 MNHEY, CDR2 SVGAGI. Trimming at V came to 5 bases and at J to 4 bases, leaving 5 bases not matched to a gene. This CDR3 is built from 15 residues. Amplification used 60 Vbeta primers and 13 Jbeta primers. The protocol was immunoSEQ multiplex PCR, while the TCRdb copy is restricted to in-frame clones and leaves out a portion. The table has under 150,000 clones, 65% to 80% seen once. This clonotype was sampled from a human donor in good health. The rearrangement links TRBV6-5 to TRBJ2-1; TRBD1 matches 10 bases. Material: PBMCs. The CDR3 sequence: CASSHGTGDYNEQFF. DNA of the CDR3: TGTGCCAGCAGTCATGGGACAGGGGATTACAATGAGCAGTTCTTC.